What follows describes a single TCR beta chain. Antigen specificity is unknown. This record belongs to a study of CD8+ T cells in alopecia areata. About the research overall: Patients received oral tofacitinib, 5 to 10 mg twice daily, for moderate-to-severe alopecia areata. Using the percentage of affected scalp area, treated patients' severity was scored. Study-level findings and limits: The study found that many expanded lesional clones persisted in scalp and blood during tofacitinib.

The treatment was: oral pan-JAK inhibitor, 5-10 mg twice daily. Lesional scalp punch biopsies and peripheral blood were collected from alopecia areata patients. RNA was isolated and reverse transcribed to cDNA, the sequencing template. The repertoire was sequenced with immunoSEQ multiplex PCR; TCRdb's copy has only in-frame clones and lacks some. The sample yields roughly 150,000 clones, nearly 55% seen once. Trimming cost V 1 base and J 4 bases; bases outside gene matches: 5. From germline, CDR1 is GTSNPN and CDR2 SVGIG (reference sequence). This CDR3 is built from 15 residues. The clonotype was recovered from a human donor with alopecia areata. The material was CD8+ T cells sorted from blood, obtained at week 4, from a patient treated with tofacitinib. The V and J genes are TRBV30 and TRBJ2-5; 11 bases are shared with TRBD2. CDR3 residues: CAWSGGLAGGETQYF. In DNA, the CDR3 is TGTGCCTGGAGTGGTGGTCTAGCGGGAGGAGAGACCCAGTACTTC.